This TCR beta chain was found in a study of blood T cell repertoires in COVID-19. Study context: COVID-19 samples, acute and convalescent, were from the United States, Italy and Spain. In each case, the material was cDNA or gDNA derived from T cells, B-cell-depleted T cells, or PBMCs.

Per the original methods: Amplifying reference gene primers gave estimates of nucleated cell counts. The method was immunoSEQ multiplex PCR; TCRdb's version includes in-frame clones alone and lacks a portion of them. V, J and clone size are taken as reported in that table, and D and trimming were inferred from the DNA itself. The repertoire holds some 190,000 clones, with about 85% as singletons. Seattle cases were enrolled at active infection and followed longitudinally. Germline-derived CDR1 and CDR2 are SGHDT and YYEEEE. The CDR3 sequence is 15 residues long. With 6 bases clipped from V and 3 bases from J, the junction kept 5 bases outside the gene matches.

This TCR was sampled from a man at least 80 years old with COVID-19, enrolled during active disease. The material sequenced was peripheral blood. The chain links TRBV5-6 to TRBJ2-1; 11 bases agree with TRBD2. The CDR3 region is CASTVTSGDYNEQFF. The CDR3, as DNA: TGTGCCAGCACCGTGACTAGCGGGGACTACAATGAGCAGTTCTTC.